This T cell receptor beta chain was sequenced for a study of OX40 agonist ivuxolimab in advanced cancers. Study details: With ivuxolimab, an agonistic anti-OX40 (CD134) antibody, patients were treated. People in dose escalation had one of these cancers: hepatocellular carcinoma, melanoma, renal cell or head and neck cancer. Findings of the study overall: Antigen specificity of clonally expanded peripheral T cells was not established. At 0.1 to 3.0 mg/kg and by week 6, CD4+ and CD8+ T cells in the blood had expanded clonally.

With 5 bases removed from V and 2 bases from J, the gap between germline ends came to 9 bases. The CDR3 runs to 13 residues. CDR1 is LNHDA and CDR2 is SQIVND in the germline V gene (reference sequence). Only in-frame clones appear in the TCRdb table, and some are missing; sequencing was by immunoSEQ multiplex PCR. The sample has about 64,000 clones, around 90% seen once. Concerning this clone itself: The antigen is unknown.

The receptor comes from an adult with an advanced solid tumor such as melanoma, head and neck, liver or kidney cancer. The specimen comprised CD4+ or CD8+ T cells sorted from blood, sampled in a trial of the OX40 agonist ivuxolimab. The rearrangement links TRBV19 to TRBJ2-5; D is unresolved. The CDR3 nucleotides are TGTGCCAGTAGTTATGGTAGACAAGAGACCCAGTACTTC. As protein: CASSYGRQETQYF. Full variable domain (outside the CDR3, taken from reference TRBV19 and TRBJ2-5): DGGITQSPKYLFRKEGQNVTLSCEQNLNHDAMYWYRQDPGQGLRLIYYSQIVNDFQKGDIAEGYSVSREKKESFPLTVTSAQKNPTAFYLCASSYGRQETQYFGPGTRLLVL.